Sequencing of this T cell receptor beta chain was carried out in a study of T cells in Graves' hyperthyroidism and ophthalmopathy. Study information: Initial diagnosis, before any treatment, was when peripheral blood was collected. The study's findings and limits: Most clonotypes that expanded in the thyroid above 0.001 also showed up in blood.

This clonotype has at least ten counts. Its antigen is as yet unknown. Researchers amplified the TCR beta CDR3 regions from RNA transcripts. When the TCR CDR3 underwent first-round RT-PCR, the HTBI primer set was used. TCRdb re-called the multiplex PCR reads through MiXCR, storing one row per CDR3 protein. This table has 500,000 to 750,000 distinct CDR3 sequences, approximately 14% appearing once. Graves' hyperthyroidism was deemed stable given no ophthalmopathy progression within 18 months. Uncontrolled infections, other autoimmune diseases, pregnancy or lactation led to exclusion of patients. Deletions cut 1 base from V and 11 bases from J, with 21 bases between. CDR3 length: 16 amino acids. CDR1 SGHAT and CDR2 FQNNGV come from the germline V gene.

The chain recombines TRBV11-2 with TRBJ2-1; D is uncertain. This clonotype was sampled from a woman in her 30s with Graves' hyperthyroidism. The sample was blood. Here the CDR3 DNA reads TGTGCCAGCAGCTTAGCTATTGAAACCAAGAAGTTGCAGCAGTTCTTC. Encoded protein: CASSLAIETKKLQQFF.